The 5 T cell receptor beta chains given below trace back to one sample, sequenced in a study of T cells in Graves' hyperthyroidism and ophthalmopathy (dated by TCRdb to between 2018 and 2021). Libraries were constructed by multiplex PCR. TCRdb lists the instrument as Illumina HiSeq 2000. TCR beta CDR3 regions were amplified from RNA transcripts. The first round of RT-PCR for the TCR CDR3 was performed with the HTBI primer set and the Qiagen OneStep RT-PCR kit. TCRdb redid the processing of the public reads, applying fastp at Q25 and MiXCR, and retained in-frame beta chains. When rows share a CDR3 protein, they turn into one entry using the most common DNA and genes. This sample gives about 510,000 distinct CDR3 sequences in total; approximately 14% of them show up just once. The top ten hold about 15% of the sample. The sample consisted of blood. Every receptor here comes from a woman between 40 and 55 years old with Graves' hyperthyroidism.

This clonotype was seen only a few times. J is TRBJ2-1 and V is TRBV9, with D unresolved. The CDR3 contains 15 residues. The germline gives CDR1 SGDLS, CDR2 YYNGEE. V lost 5 bases and J lost 3, with 15 bases in between. The CDR3 loop is CASSHDDSLYNEQFF. In nucleotides, the CDR3 is TGTGCCAGCAGTCACGACGACTCCCTCTACAATGAGCAGTTCTTC. The variable domain in full, completed from reference TRBV9 and TRBJ2-1, reads DSGVTQTPKHLITATGQRVTLRCSPRSGDLSVYWYQQSLDQGLQFLIQYYNGEERAKGNILERFSAQQFPDLHSELNLSSLELGDSALYFCASSHDDSLYNEQFFGPGTRLTVL.

This clonotype has just one count. The V gene is TRBV5-1, the J gene TRBJ2-3; D uncertain. Germline V CDR1 and CDR2: SGHRS, YFSETQ. Trimming cost V 0 bases and J 4 bases, with 12 bases left between them. CDR3 length equals 15 residues. The CDR3 spells CASSLGADIADTQYF. The CDR3 DNA follows: TGCGCCAGCAGCTTGGGGGCTGATATAGCAGATACGCAGTATTTT.

This clonotype has a count of ten or more. The chain carries TRBV3-1 and TRBJ2-3; D gene ambiguous. This CDR3 contains 13 residues. Trimming cost V 6 bases and J 1 base, with 8 bases left between them. Looked up from germline, CDR1 is LGHDT and CDR2 is YNNKEL (reference sequence). The CDR3 reads CASSFQRTDTQYF. The CDR3, as DNA: TGTGCCAGCAGTTTTCAGCGCACAGATACGCAGTATTTT.

This chain connects TRBV7-9 to TRBJ2-3; 10 nucleotides agree with TRBD2. The CDR3 sequence is 16 residues long. Trimming at V came to 4 bases and at J to 1 base, leaving 5 bases not matched to a gene. Per germline, CDR1 SEHNR and CDR2 FQNEAQ (reference sequence). The CDR3 sequence: CASSSGLAAGTDTQYF. The CDR3 nucleotides are TGTGCCAGCAGCTCCGGACTAGCGGCAGGCACAGATACGCAGTATTTT.

This clonotype came up many times. The V gene is TRBV5-1, the J gene TRBJ1-1; tentatively, D is TRBD1 (6 bases). The CDR3 contains 15 residues. Germline CDR1 is SGHRS and CDR2 is YFSETQ. V was trimmed by 7 bases and J by 2 bases, leaving 18 bases between them. CDR3 residues: CASRPTGEFNTEAFF. In DNA, the CDR3 is TGCGCCAGCCGACCGACAGGAGAGTTTAACACTGAAGCTTTCTTT.